The 21 T cell receptor beta chains below come from one sample, sequenced in a study of response to subunit inactivated influenza vaccine. MiXCR, run by TCRdb on the RT-PCR reads, gives a single entry per CDR3 protein. This repertoire shows 650,000 to 700,000 distinct CDR3 sequences, roughly 14% found once; its top ten account for roughly 11%. The specimen was PBMCs from blood, collected about 13 days after vaccination. The source is a man aged 50 to 59 who received an inactivated influenza vaccine.

This sequence joins TRBV5-5 and TRBJ2-7; D could derive from TRBD1 or TRBD2 (6 bases each). Deletions cut 6 bases from V and 3 bases from J, with 19 bases between. The CDR3 loop spans 15 amino acids. Germline V gives CDR1 SGHKS, CDR2 YYEKEE (reference sequence). CDR3 residues: CASTLTGARDYEQYF. DNA for the CDR3: TGTGCCAGCACCCTAACGGGGGCGCGAGACTACGAGCAGTACTTC.

In its sample, this clonotype was seen a few times. The genes are TRBV27 and TRBJ2-7; D remains ambiguous. Germline CDR1 is MNHEY and CDR2 is SMNVEV (reference sequence). The CDR3 has 14 amino acids. With 0 bases removed from V and 2 bases from J, the gap between germline ends came to 8 bases. This CDR3 reads CASSLSIQAYEQYF. The CDR3 DNA follows: TGTGCCAGCAGTTTATCGATCCAGGCCTACGAGCAGTACTTC.

This clonotype was seen a few times. The V and J genes are TRBV25-1 and TRBJ1-3; D possibly corresponds to TRBD1 (5 bases). The CDR3 extends over 14 amino acids. CDR1 and CDR2 from the germline V gene are MGHDK and SYGVNS. Trimming pared 2 bases from V and 8 bases from J, leaving 13 bases between. CDR3 in amino acids: CASSETGIKDTIYF. Here the CDR3 DNA reads TGTGCCAGCAGTGAAACAGGAATTAAGGACACCATATATTTT.

Only a few counts were recorded for this clonotype. The chain recombines TRBV5-1 with TRBJ1-4; 10 bases map to TRBD1. After removal of 4 bases from V and 8 bases from J, the junction contained 5 bases not matched to a gene. The CDR3 is 14 residues long. Germline values: CDR1 SGHRS, CDR2 YFSETQ. DNA of the CDR3: TGCGCCAGCAGCCACGGGACAGGGGAAGAAAAACTGTTTTTT. It codes for CASSHGTGEEKLFF.

This clonotype was observed a few times. The gene calls are TRBV28 and TRBJ2-7, with a tentative D call TRBD1 (5 bases). The CDR3 spans 14 residues. V was pared by 7 bases and J by 7 bases, with 20 bases between. The V gene's germline CDR1 is MDHEN and CDR2 SYDVKM. The CDR3 here is CASTARAGLEEQYF. CDR3 DNA: TGTGCCAGCACCGCCCGCGCAGGGTTGGAGGAGCAGTACTTC.

This clonotype was recorded a few times. The chain has TRBV7-6 and TRBJ2-3, with a tentative D call TRBD2 (6 bases). The length of the CDR3 is 13 residues. The ends were cut back, 5 bases at V and 5 bases at J, with 11 bases in the middle. Germline loops: CDR1 SGHVS, CDR2 FNYEAQ. CDR3 sequence reads: CASSAPGEDTQYF. The CDR3 region has the DNA TGTGCCAGCAGCGCCCCGGGGGAAGATACGCAGTATTTT.

V usage is TRBV29-1 and J usage is TRBJ2-7; either TRBD1 or TRBD2 may supply D (5 bases each). Per germline, CDR1 SQVTM and CDR2 ANQGSEA. Deletions cut 4 bases from V and 5 bases from J, with 18 bases between. This CDR3 region has 14 residues. CDR3 region: CSVGSLQGAHEQYF. The CDR3 DNA sequence: TGCAGCGTTGGGTCTTTGCAGGGAGCCCACGAGCAGTACTTC.

This clonotype was picked up a small number of times. The rearrangement links TRBV9 to TRBJ2-1; 8 bases are a match to TRBD2. CDR1 is SGDLS and CDR2 is YYNGEE in the germline V gene. The CDR3 runs 15 residues. The V segment lost 3 bases and the J segment 9 bases; nucleotides outside the gene matches: 11. CDR3 in amino acids: CASSAEGSSGSEQFF. The CDR3 nucleotides read TGTGCCAGCAGCGCCGAGGGCAGCAGCGGGAGTGAGCAGTTCTTC.

V gene TRBV7-2 combines with J gene TRBJ1-1; no definite D call. The CDR3 has 14 residues. Per germline, CDR1 SGHTA and CDR2 FQGNSA. With 5 bases removed from V and 1 base from J, the gap between germline ends came to 11 bases. The CDR3, as DNA: TGTGCCAGCAGCCCATGGCGGGCGAACACTGAAGCTTTCTTT. Its translation: CASSPWRANTEAFF. Complete variable domain (other parts from reference TRBV7-2 and TRBJ1-1): GAGVSQSPSNKVTEKGKDVELRCDPISGHTALYWYRQSLGQGLEFLIYFQGNSAPDKSGLPSDRFSAERTGGSVSTLTIQRTQQEDSAVYLCASSPWRANTEAFFGQGTRLTVV.

The V gene is TRBV5-5, the J gene TRBJ2-1, with 7 bases matching TRBD2. The V gene's germline CDR1 is SGHKS and CDR2 YYEKEE (reference sequence). This CDR3 has 16 residues. After removal of 2 bases from V and 4 bases from J, the junction contained 9 bases not matched to a gene. CDR3 coding DNA: TGTGCCAGCAGCTTCGGGGAGGGTGGGGCTTACAATGAGCAGTTCTTC. Its translation is CASSFGEGGAYNEQFF. The whole variable domain, filled in from reference TRBV5-5 and TRBJ2-1, reads DAGVTQSPTHLIKTRGQQVTLRCSPISGHKSVSWYQQVLGQGPQFIFQYYEKEERGRGNFPDRFSARQFPNYSSELNVNALLLGDSALYLCASSFGEGGAYNEQFFGPGTRLTVL.

V is TRBV13 and J is TRBJ2-7, with 10 bases identical to TRBD2. Trimming took 1 base from V and 6 from J; bases not matched to a gene: 6. Looked up from germline, CDR1 is PRHDT and CDR2 is FYEKMQ (reference sequence). CDR3 length equals 15 residues. In DNA, the CDR3 is TGTGCCAGCAGCTTAGAGCGGGAGGGTGATTTCGAGCAGTACTTC. Amino acid sequence: CASSLEREGDFEQYF. Complete variable domain (other parts from reference TRBV13 and TRBJ2-7): AAGVIQSPRHLIKEKRETATLKCYPIPRHDTVYWYQQGPGQDPQFLISFYEKMQSDKGSIPDRFSAQQFSDYHSELNMSSLELGDSALYFCASSLEREGDFEQYFGPGTRLTVT.

This clonotype was found a few times. The chain joins TRBV5-1 to TRBJ2-7; 12 nucleotides agree with TRBD2. The V gene's germline CDR1 is SGHRS and CDR2 YFSETQ. This CDR3 comprises 15 residues. Germline trimming cut 3 bases from V and 3 bases from J; bases unmatched to any gene: 4. In DNA, the CDR3 is TGCGCCAGCAGCTCCCGGACTAGCGGGATCTACGAGCAGTACTTC. It encodes CASSSRTSGIYEQYF.

This clonotype was observed a few times. The V call is TRBV4-2, the J call TRBJ1-2, with D possibly matching TRBD1 (5 bases). Germline CDR1 reads LGHNA; CDR2 reads YNFKEQ. Trimming removed 5 bases at V and 12 bases at J, with 22 bases between. The CDR3 covers 14 residues. The CDR3 nucleotides read TGTGCCAGCAGCTCCTACGGGGACTACTTACCACACACCTTC. Protein sequence: CASSSYGDYLPHTF.

This clonotype was counted only a few times. This chain uses TRBV7-2 with TRBJ2-7; D is ambiguous. The ends were cut back, 2 bases at V and 4 bases at J, with 6 bases in the middle. Germline V gene sequence: CDR1 SGHTA, CDR2 FQGNSA. The CDR3 is 12 residues long. The CDR3 DNA sequence: TGTGCCAGCAGCTTATTCGGGTACGAGCAGTACTTC. This sequence encodes CASSLFGYEQYF.

This clonotype was seen more than once but under ten times. This chain joins TRBV5-1 and TRBJ2-1; a weak D match, TRBD1 (6 bases). V was trimmed by 7 bases and J by 0 bases, leaving 29 bases between them. CDR1 SGHRS and CDR2 YFSETQ come from the germline V gene. The CDR3 contains 20 residues. The CDR3 coding sequence is TGCGCCAGCGGCCCAGGGATGACAGGATTAAGTGGGAGCTCCTACAATGAGCAGTTCTTC. Translated, it gives CASGPGMTGLSGSSYNEQFF.

The J gene is TRBJ1-1, the V gene TRBV5-1, with D possibly matching TRBD1 (5 bases). With 4 bases removed from V and 2 bases from J, the gap between germline ends came to 15 bases. Looked up from germline, CDR1 is SGHRS and CDR2 is YFSETQ. The CDR3 loop spans 15 amino acids. Written as DNA, the CDR3 is TGCGCCAGCAGCGGAAACGTAGGGGCAAACACTGAAGCTTTCTTT. Translation gives CASSGNVGANTEAFF.

This rearrangement joins TRBV7-6 to TRBJ1-2; 7 positions agree with TRBD1. The V and J ends lost 1 base and 5 bases, in that order; junction bases with no gene match: 16. The CDR3 runs 18 residues. CDR1 is SGHVS and CDR2 is FNYEAQ in the germline V gene. DNA of the CDR3: TGTGCCAGCAGCTTAGAGGTTCGGCAGGGGGTTTTTGGATATGGCTACACCTTC. Amino acid sequence: CASSLEVRQGVFGYGYTF.

This clonotype was seen a handful of times. The chain has TRBV4-1 and TRBJ2-4, with D uncertain. The length of the CDR3 is 16 residues. The germline CDR1 and CDR2 sequences are MGHRA and YSYEKL. The germline V and J ends were trimmed by 4 bases and 0 bases, with 13 bases remaining between them. DNA of the CDR3: TGCGCCAGCAGCCTCAATCCGACTGTAGCCAAAAACATTCAGTACTTC. Translating gives CASSLNPTVAKNIQYF.

This clonotype was seen more than once but under ten times. The chain uses TRBV9 and TRBJ2-2; D is unresolved. The CDR3 sequence is 16 residues long. Germline CDR1 reads SGDLS; CDR2 reads YYNGEE. V lost 1 base to trimming and J lost 3 bases, with 13 bases between them. CDR3 sequence: CASSVLIAGDTGELFF. The CDR3 bases are TGTGCCAGCAGCGTATTGATAGCAGGTGACACCGGGGAGCTGTTTTTT.

The chain combines TRBV6-1 with TRBJ2-2; TRBD2 aligns across 7 bases. Germline CDR1 is MNHNS and CDR2 is SASEGT. The CDR3 is 17 amino acids. The V and J ends lost 2 bases and 6 bases, in that order; junction bases with no gene match: 12. The CDR3 nucleotides are TGTGCCAGCAGTGAATTATTGCGGGGGAGAATCCCCGGGGAGCTGTTTTTT. Its translation is CASSELLRGRIPGELFF.

The J gene is TRBJ2-5, the V gene TRBV4-3, with D tentatively TRBD2 (5 bases). V gave up 0 bases and J gave up 3 bases, with 17 bases separating them. The CDR3 covers 17 residues. Germline loops: CDR1 LGHNA, CDR2 YSLEER. The CDR3: CASSQDVAGGNEETQYF. Here the CDR3 DNA reads TGCGCCAGCAGCCAAGACGTAGCCGGAGGTAACGAAGAGACCCAGTACTTC.